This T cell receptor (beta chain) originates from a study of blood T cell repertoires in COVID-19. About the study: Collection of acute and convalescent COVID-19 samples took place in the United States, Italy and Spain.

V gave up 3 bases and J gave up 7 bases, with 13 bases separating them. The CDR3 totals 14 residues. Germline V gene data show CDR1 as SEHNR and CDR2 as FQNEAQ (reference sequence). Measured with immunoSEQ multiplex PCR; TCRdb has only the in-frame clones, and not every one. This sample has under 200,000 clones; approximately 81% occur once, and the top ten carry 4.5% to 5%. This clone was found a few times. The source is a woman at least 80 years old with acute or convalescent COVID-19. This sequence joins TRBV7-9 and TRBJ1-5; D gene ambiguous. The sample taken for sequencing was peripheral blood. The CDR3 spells CASSFEGSGQPQHF. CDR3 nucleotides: TGTGCCAGCAGCTTTGAGGGTTCGGGACAGCCCCAGCATTTT.